The 23 T cell receptor beta chains given below trace back to one sample, sequenced in a study of T cells and Merkel cell carcinoma outcomes. The table came from immunoSEQ multiplex PCR; TCRdb's copy has only in-frame clones and leaves some out. The table includes some 4,200 clones, about 92% detected once. Sequencing used tumor tissue from Merkel cell carcinoma. All receptors derive from a human donor with Merkel cell carcinoma.

The V and J genes are TRBV5-1 and TRBJ1-4; no definite D call. V lost 5 bases to trimming and J lost 0 bases, with 8 bases between them. The CDR3 runs to 14 residues. Germline V gene data show CDR1 as SGHRS and CDR2 as YFSETQ. In DNA form, the CDR3 reads TGCGCCAGCAGGAACATGGCAACTAATGAAAAACTGTTTTTT. This codes for CASRNMATNEKLFF.

This clone showed up just once. The chain recombines TRBV19 with TRBJ1-2; 7 bases fit TRBD1. CDR1 and CDR2 (germline): LNHDA, SQIVND (reference sequence). The CDR3 spans 14 residues. The V segment lost 9 bases and the J segment 13 bases; nucleotides outside the gene matches: 20. CDR3 DNA sequence: TGTGCCAGCATCGGGACCGACAGGGACTTACTATTCACCTTC. Its protein product is CASIGTDRDLLFTF.

This clone was counted once. V is TRBV6-5 and J is TRBJ2-2; either TRBD1 or TRBD2 may supply D (5 bases each). The CDR3 extends over 15 amino acids. Deletions cut 5 bases from V and 1 base from J, with 11 bases between. The germline gives CDR1 MNHEY, CDR2 SVGAGI. CDR3 nucleotides: TGTGCCAGCAGTACGGGACGCCTGAACACCGGGGAGCTGTTTTTT. This encodes CASSTGRLNTGELFF.

The rearrangement joins TRBV5-4 to TRBJ2-5, with 7 bases matching TRBD2. V was pared by 3 bases and J by 4 bases, with 6 bases of the junction left unmatched. The V gene's germline CDR1 is SGHNT and CDR2 YYREEE (reference sequence). The CDR3 runs to 14 residues. CDR3 region: CASSSAGVGETQYF. CDR3 sequence (DNA): TGTGCCAGCAGCTCCGCGGGGGTCGGAGAGACCCAGTACTTC.

In this sample, this clone turned up once. The rearrangement joins TRBV6-1 to TRBJ1-1; D is unclear. This CDR3 contains 14 residues. Per the germline V gene, CDR1 is MNHNS and CDR2 is SASEGT. The germline V and J ends were trimmed by 4 bases and 1 base, with 10 bases remaining between them. CDR3 nucleotides: TGTGCCAGCAGTGCTTGGGGTAGGAACACTGAAGCTTTCTTT. Its protein is CASSAWGRNTEAFF.

J is TRBJ1-1 and V is TRBV5-4; TRBD1 matches 8 bases. This CDR3 is built from 15 residues. Germline lookup yields CDR1 SGHNT and CDR2 YYREEE (reference sequence). With 4 bases clipped from V and 1 base from J, the junction kept 6 bases outside the gene matches. The CDR3 loop is CASSPRTGRNTEAFF. For the CDR3, the DNA is TGTGCCAGCAGCCCGAGGACAGGGCGGAACACTGAAGCTTTCTTT.

This chain joins TRBV7-2 and TRBJ2-7; 9 bases are a match to TRBD2. J was trimmed by 2 bases and V by 5 bases; bases with no gene match: 4. Germline lookup yields CDR1 SGHTA and CDR2 FQGNSA. CDR3 size: 14 residues. CDR3 sequence reads: CASSPGTSTYEQYF. The CDR3 coding sequence is TGTGCCAGCAGCCCCGGGACTAGCACCTACGAGCAGTACTTC.

The chain links TRBV9 to TRBJ2-3, with D tentatively TRBD2 (5 bases). Trimming stripped 4 bases from V and 4 bases from J, with 16 bases between. Germline V lookup: CDR1 SGDLS, CDR2 YYNGEE. This CDR3 contains 15 residues. CDR3 DNA: TGTGCCAGCAGCCCTGGACTTCCCGTCCCAGATACGCAGTATTTT. Translating it yields CASSPGLPVPDTQYF. The whole variable domain, filled in from reference TRBV9 and TRBJ2-3, reads DSGVTQTPKHLITATGQRVTLRCSPRSGDLSVYWYQQSLDQGLQFLIQYYNGEERAKGNILERFSAQQFPDLHSELNLSSLELGDSALYFCASSPGLPVPDTQYFGPGTRLTVL.

The chain is built from TRBV4-2 and TRBJ2-3; TRBD2 matches 11 bases. The CDR3 runs to 18 residues. The V gene end was trimmed by 1 base and the J gene end by 2 bases; junction bases not matched to a gene: 8. Germline lookup yields CDR1 LGHNA and CDR2 YNFKEQ. The CDR3 DNA is TGTGCCAGCAGCCAAGTCCTGGGGGGACTAGCGGCCACAGATACGCAGTATTTT. Protein: CASSQVLGGLAATDTQYF.

The rearrangement uses TRBV11-2 and TRBJ2-5, with D possibly TRBD1 on 6 matching bases. With 5 bases removed from V and 3 bases from J, the gap between germline ends came to 16 bases. Germline V lookup: CDR1 SGHAT, CDR2 FQNNGV. The CDR3 runs to 15 residues. CDR3 sequence (DNA): TGTGCCAGCAGCCCGTCTGGGACACAAAAAGAGACCCAGTACTTC. The encoded protein is CASSPSGTQKETQYF.

The chain joins TRBV29-1 to TRBJ2-7; 9 bases match TRBD1. Trimming cost V 4 bases and J 2 bases; bases outside gene matches: 6. Germline lookup yields CDR1 SQVTM and CDR2 ANQGSEA. The CDR3 covers 14 residues. The CDR3 loop reads CSVARDRDTYEQYF. DNA of the CDR3: TGCAGCGTTGCGCGGGACAGGGACACCTACGAGCAGTACTTC.

This chain uses TRBV11-2 with TRBJ2-5; D possibly uses TRBD1 or TRBD2 (6 bases each). Trimming shortened V by 0 bases and J by 4 bases, and 9 bases separated the two germline ends. This CDR3 region has 14 residues. Germline V gene sequence: CDR1 SGHAT, CDR2 FQNNGV. The CDR3 DNA reads as TGTGCCAGCAGCTTAGACAAGGGGGGAGAGACCCAGTACTTC. As protein: CASSLDKGGETQYF.

This clone was observed once. In DNA form, the CDR3 reads TGTGCCAGCAGCTTAGGGCTCAACTACGAGCAGTACTTC. Translating it yields CASSLGLNYEQYF. The V call is TRBV11-1, the J call TRBJ2-7; D is unresolved. The CDR3 spans 13 residues. Germline CDR1 reads SGHAT; CDR2 reads FQDESV (reference sequence). Trimming removed 1 base from V and 3 bases from J, with 7 bases in between.

This chain connects TRBV9 to TRBJ2-7; 10 nucleotides agree with TRBD1. V was clipped by 3 bases and J by 4 bases; unmatched bases: 4. In germline, CDR1 is SGDLS, CDR2 YYNGEE. The CDR3 is 14 amino acids. The CDR3 DNA reads as TGTGCCAGCAGCGCCGGGACAGGGGAGTACGAGCAGTACTTC. It codes for CASSAGTGEYEQYF.

This clone was seen once. This chain uses TRBV10-2 with TRBJ2-1; 11 bases are a match to TRBD2. The CDR3 is made up of 14 amino acids. Losses at the gene ends were 4 bases for V and 6 bases for J; bases not matched to a gene: 2. CDR1 and CDR2 from the germline V gene are WSHSY and SAAADI. The CDR3: CASSGLAGGNEQFF. As DNA, the CDR3 is TGCGCCAGCAGTGGGCTAGCGGGGGGCAATGAGCAGTTCTTC.

The chain is built from TRBV28 and TRBJ1-1; D call uncertain. CDR1 is MDHEN, CDR2 SYDVKM, per germline. Trimming shortened V by 3 bases and J by 4 bases, and 3 bases separated the two germline ends. The CDR3 has 11 residues. CDR3 loop: CASSFFTEAFF. DNA for the CDR3: TGTGCCAGCAGTTTTTTCACTGAAGCTTTCTTT.

V usage is TRBV5-6 and J usage is TRBJ2-5; no firm D call. The ends were cut back, 4 bases at V and 7 bases at J, with 14 bases in the middle. Looked up from germline, CDR1 is SGHDT and CDR2 is YYEEEE. The CDR3 is 13 residues long. The CDR3 here is CASSLWGVGTQYF. The DNA for the CDR3 is TGTGCCAGCAGCCTGTGGGGTGTTGGGACCCAGTACTTC.

V gene TRBV5-1 combines with J gene TRBJ1-4, with a weak D call TRBD1 (5 bases). Germline V gives CDR1 SGHRS, CDR2 YFSETQ. This CDR3 has 13 amino acids. The V gene lost 2 bases and the J gene lost 8 bases, with 10 bases spanning the gap. CDR3 coding DNA: TGCGCCAGCAGCTTTGGCGGGGGGGAAAAACTGTTTTTT. It is translated as CASSFGGGEKLFF.

The V and J genes are TRBV11-2 and TRBJ1-6; possible D gene TRBD1, 5 bases. The CDR3 sequence is 13 residues long. The V end was cut by 8 bases, the J end by 4 bases, with 9 bases between. CDR1 and CDR2 (germline): SGHAT, FQNNGV. DNA for the CDR3: TGTGCCAGCTCGACAGATTATAATTCACCCCTCCACTTT. This sequence encodes CASSTDYNSPLHF.

This clone came up a few times. The chain combines TRBV5-1 with TRBJ1-2; 12 positions match TRBD1. V shed 2 bases, J shed 9 bases, and the junction held 5 bases outside the gene matches. Germline V gene lookup returns CDR1 SGHRS and CDR2 YFSETQ. CDR3 length: 14 amino acids. The CDR3 DNA sequence: TGCGCCAGCAGCTTCGGGGACAGGGGGCGAAGCTACACCTTC. The encoded protein is CASSFGDRGRSYTF.

CDR3 nucleotide sequence: TGTGCCAGCAGCGCTCAGGGGACTGAAGCTTTCTTT. As protein: CASSAQGTEAFF. The rearrangement uses TRBV9 and TRBJ1-1; possibly TRBD1 for D (6 bases). V was clipped by 3 bases and J by 5 bases, with 8 bases between them. Germline V CDR1 and CDR2: SGDLS, YYNGEE. The CDR3 extends over 12 amino acids.

The V and J genes are TRBV5-1 and TRBJ2-1; 9 nucleotides line up with TRBD1. CDR3 length: 15 amino acids. Per germline, CDR1 SGHRS and CDR2 YFSETQ. J was trimmed by 8 bases and V by 0 bases; bases with no gene match: 6. CDR3 bases: TGCGCCAGCAGCTTGGAGGGGACAGGGAGATATGAGCAGTTCTTC. Amino acids: CASSLEGTGRYEQFF.

This clone was picked up one time. This CDR3 is CASSHPGALDEQYF. The CDR3 DNA follows: TGTGCCAGCTCACATCCCGGGGCCCTCGACGAGCAGTACTTC. V usage is TRBV18 and J usage is TRBJ2-7; D is possibly TRBD1 or TRBD2 (5 bases each). CDR1 KGHSH and CDR2 LQKENI come from the germline V gene. Trimming removed 4 bases from V and 5 bases from J, with 15 bases in between. The length of the CDR3 is 14 residues.